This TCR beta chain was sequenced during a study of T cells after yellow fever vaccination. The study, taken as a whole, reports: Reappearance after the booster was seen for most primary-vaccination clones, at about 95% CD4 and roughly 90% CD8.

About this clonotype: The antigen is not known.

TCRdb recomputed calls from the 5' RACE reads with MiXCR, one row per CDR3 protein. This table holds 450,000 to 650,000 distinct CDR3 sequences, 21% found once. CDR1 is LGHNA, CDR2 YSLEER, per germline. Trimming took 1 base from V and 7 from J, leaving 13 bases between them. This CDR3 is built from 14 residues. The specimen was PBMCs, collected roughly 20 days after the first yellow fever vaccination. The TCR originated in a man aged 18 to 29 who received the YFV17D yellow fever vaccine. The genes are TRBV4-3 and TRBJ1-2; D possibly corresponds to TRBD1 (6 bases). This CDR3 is CASSQAWTAGGYTF. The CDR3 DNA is TGCGCCAGCAGCCAAGCTTGGACAGCGGGTGGCTACACCTTC.